These 21 T cell receptor beta chains were all obtained from the same sample, sequenced in a study of OX40 agonist ivuxolimab in advanced cancers. TCRdb keeps only in-frame clones here, not all; method: immunoSEQ multiplex PCR. Found here are roughly 30,000 clones, approximately 88% of them singletons; the top ten hold 45% to 65%. The starting material was CD4+ or CD8+ T cells sorted from blood, obtained in a trial of the OX40 agonist ivuxolimab. These receptors were taken from an adult with an advanced solid tumor such as melanoma, head and neck, liver or kidney cancer.

The J gene is TRBJ2-7, the V gene TRBV27, with 7 bases lining up with TRBD2. V dropped 5 bases and J dropped 5; count of bases not matched to a gene: 6. CDR1 and CDR2 from the germline V gene are MNHEY and SMNVEV (reference sequence). This CDR3 has 13 amino acids. The CDR3 is CASSITSVNEQYF. The CDR3 DNA sequence: TGTGCCAGCAGTATAACTAGCGTTAACGAGCAGTACTTC.

The chain joins TRBV5-1 to TRBJ2-7, with a weak D call TRBD2 (5 bases). Germline CDR1 reads SGHRS; CDR2 reads YFSETQ. This CDR3 is 13 amino acids long. V lost 1 base and J 6 bases, leaving 11 bases between the germline ends. CDR3 amino acids: CASSLYTGSEQYF. For the CDR3, the DNA is TGCGCCAGCAGCTTGTACACGGGGAGCGAGCAGTACTTC.

V is TRBV4-1 and J is TRBJ2-1, with unresolved D. Germline V gene sequence: CDR1 MGHRA, CDR2 YSYEKL. Trimming pared 4 bases from V and 5 bases from J, leaving 9 bases between. This CDR3 has 13 amino acids. The CDR3 region has the DNA TGCGCCAGCAGCCCCCGGGCCAACAATGAGCAGTTCTTC. This translates into CASSPRANNEQFF.

This clone was counted a single time. J is TRBJ1-2 and V is TRBV7-9; D call uncertain. The CDR3 totals 11 residues. The V end lost 2 bases, the J end lost 4 bases, and 2 bases lay between the germline ends. The V gene's germline CDR1 is SEHNR and CDR2 FQNEAQ (reference sequence). The CDR3 sequence: CASSLSYGYTF. In DNA, the CDR3 is TGTGCCAGCAGCTTAAGCTATGGCTACACCTTC.

The rearrangement links TRBV27 to TRBJ2-3, with D possibly TRBD2 on 6 matching bases. Germline V gene data show CDR1 as MNHEY and CDR2 as SMNVEV (reference sequence). CDR3 length: 14 amino acids. V lost 8 bases to trimming and J lost 0 bases, with 12 bases between them. CDR3 coding DNA: TGTGCCAGCTGGTTCCGGGGGAGCACAGATACGCAGTATTTT. This codes for CASWFRGSTDTQYF.

This chain joins TRBV7-6 and TRBJ2-3; D call uncertain. The V end lost 4 bases, the J end lost 2 bases, and 10 bases lay between the germline ends. CDR1 and CDR2 (germline): SGHVS, FNYEAQ. The CDR3 totals 14 residues. In DNA form, the CDR3 reads TGTGCCAGCAGCTCCGGACGTGTCACAGATACGCAGTATTTT. Its protein product is CASSSGRVTDTQYF.

The chain is built from TRBV28 and TRBJ1-1; 8 nucleotides align to TRBD1. J lost 8 bases, V lost 2 bases, and 13 bases had no gene match. Looked up from germline, CDR1 is MDHEN and CDR2 is SYDVKM. There are 16 residues in the CDR3. CDR3 in amino acids: CASSLRGQALPREAFF. For the CDR3, the DNA is TGTGCCAGCAGTTTAAGGGGACAGGCCCTGCCTCGGGAAGCTTTCTTT.

This sequence joins TRBV25-1 and TRBJ2-7; TRBD1 is a possible D gene (6 bases). Trimming left V 5 bases short and J 0 bases short, with 14 bases between. Germline V gene sequence: CDR1 MGHDK, CDR2 SYGVNS. The CDR3 loop spans 15 amino acids. In nucleotides, the CDR3 is TGTGCCAGCAGTCCACCCTGGACAGACTCCTACGAGCAGTACTTC. This gives the protein CASSPPWTDSYEQYF.

J is TRBJ1-1 and V is TRBV5-1; 7 bases are shared with TRBD1. V dropped 4 bases and J dropped 4; count of bases not matched to a gene: 13. The CDR3 loop spans 16 amino acids. The germline CDR1 and CDR2 sequences are SGHRS and YFSETQ. CDR3 coding DNA: TGCGCCAGCAGCGGCACCTCGACAGGGCAGGCCACTGAAGCTTTCTTT. Translation: CASSGTSTGQATEAFF.

V and J are TRBV27 and TRBJ1-2, with no clear D. Trimming removed 6 bases at V and 0 bases at J, with 14 bases between. CDR1 is MNHEY, CDR2 SMNVEV, per germline (reference sequence). The CDR3 contains 15 residues. This chain's CDR3 is CASSHQPPPNYGYTF. CDR3 DNA: TGTGCCAGCAGCCACCAACCCCCCCCTAACTATGGCTACACCTTC.

This clone has more than one count but fewer than ten. The V and J genes are TRBV19 and TRBJ1-5; unclear D gene. Per germline, CDR1 LNHDA and CDR2 SQIVND (reference sequence). The CDR3 runs 12 residues. Trimming removed 3 bases from V and 6 bases from J, with 6 bases in between. The CDR3 nucleotides are TGTGCCAGTAGTATGTGGGTTCAGCCCCAGCATTTT. This translates into CASSMWVQPQHF. Based on the CDR3 plus reference TRBV19 and TRBJ1-5, the full variable domain is DGGITQSPKYLFRKEGQNVTLSCEQNLNHDAMYWYRQDPGQGLRLIYYSQIVNDFQKGDIAEGYSVSREKKESFPLTVTSAQKNPTAFYLCASSMWVQPQHFGDGTRLSIL.

This clone was seen only a few times. The CDR3 protein is CASYQGSGYTF. CDR3 coding DNA: TGTGCCAGCTATCAGGGCTCTGGCTACACCTTC. The chain has TRBV28 and TRBJ1-2; D is possibly TRBD1 (5 bases). The V end was cut by 8 bases, the J end by 7 bases, with 11 bases between. The CDR3 has 11 residues. Germline V CDR1 and CDR2: MDHEN, SYDVKM.

The chain recombines TRBV28 with TRBJ2-7; TRBD1 aligns across 8 bases. CDR3 size: 15 residues. The trim removed 5 bases at V and 0 bases at J, leaving 6 bases unmatched. The germline V gene has CDR1 MDHEN and CDR2 SYDVKM. CDR3: CASSAQGGSSYEQYF. Here the CDR3 DNA reads TGTGCCAGCAGTGCACAGGGGGGAAGCTCCTACGAGCAGTACTTC.

The V and J genes are TRBV5-4 and TRBJ2-3; 9 nucleotides align to TRBD2. This CDR3 is 18 amino acids long. V shed 1 base, J shed 3 bases, and the junction held 12 bases outside the gene matches. Germline V gene lookup returns CDR1 SGHNT and CDR2 YYREEE (reference sequence). The CDR3, as DNA: TGTGCCAGCAGCTTGAATTCGGCGGGGGGGCAGGTTACAGATACGCAGTATTTT. It is translated as CASSLNSAGGQVTDTQYF.

V usage is TRBV11-2 and J usage is TRBJ2-7; 8 positions agree with TRBD2. Germline CDR1 reads SGHAT; CDR2 reads FQNNGV. The CDR3 runs to 14 residues. The ends lost 3 bases at V and 3 bases at J; junction bases unmatched: 4. The chain's CDR3 is CASSFAAGGYEQYF. DNA of the CDR3: TGTGCCAGCAGCTTCGCGGCGGGGGGCTACGAGCAGTACTTC. Based on the CDR3 plus reference TRBV11-2 and TRBJ2-7, the full variable domain is EAGVAQSPRYKIIEKRQSVAFWCNPISGHATLYWYQQILGQGPKLLIQFQNNGVVDDSQLPKDRFSAERLKGVDSTLKIQPAKLEDSAVYLCASSFAAGGYEQYFGPGTRLTVT.

This clone came up once. The chain uses TRBV2 and TRBJ2-5, with D uncertain. The germline V and J ends were trimmed by 8 bases and 5 bases, with 15 bases remaining between them. This CDR3 contains 13 residues. Germline-derived CDR1 and CDR2 are SNHLY and FYNNEI. The DNA for the CDR3 is TGTGCCAGCCGCAGTGGGCTCCAGGAGACCCAGTACTTC. Its protein product is CASRSGLQETQYF.

This sequence joins TRBV27 and TRBJ1-1, with D perhaps TRBD1 (6 bases). CDR1 and CDR2 from the germline V gene are MNHEY and SMNVEV (reference sequence). This CDR3 has 17 residues. Trimming left V 5 bases short and J 3 bases short, with 22 bases between. The CDR3 protein is CASSSLSGGAVDTEAFF. As DNA, the CDR3 is TGTGCCAGCAGTAGCCTAAGTGGGGGGGCGGTTGACACTGAAGCTTTCTTT.

The genes are TRBV19 and TRBJ2-7; 9 nucleotides agree with TRBD1. V lost 5 bases, J lost 4 bases, and 6 bases stayed unmatched. CDR1 LNHDA and CDR2 SQIVND come from the germline V gene (reference sequence). This CDR3 has 14 residues. CDR3 nucleotide sequence: TGTGCCAGTAGTCCCCGGACAGGGGCTTACGAGCAGTACTTC. This translates into CASSPRTGAYEQYF.

The chain recombines TRBV10-3 with TRBJ1-3; D is ambiguous. Trimming removed 11 bases at V and 2 bases at J, with 10 bases between. The germline CDR1 and CDR2 sequences are ENHRY and SYGVKD. The CDR3 consists of 12 residues. The CDR3 loop is CAVSQAGNTIYF. CDR3 DNA: TGTGCCGTTTCTCAAGCTGGAAACACCATATATTTT.

This chain joins TRBV7-9 and TRBJ1-2, with D perhaps matching TRBD1 (6 bases). Trimming pared 0 bases from V and 5 bases from J, leaving 13 bases between. This CDR3 contains 15 residues. The germline gives CDR1 SEHNR, CDR2 FQNEAQ (reference sequence). The CDR3 is CASSLASGEPYGYTF. The CDR3 DNA is TGTGCCAGCAGCTTAGCTTCAGGGGAACCATATGGCTACACCTTC.

In this sample, this clone turned up once. CDR3 nucleotide sequence: TGTGCCAGCAGCTTACCGAGCGGTAAGACTCTGGGGTCCAACGTCCTGACTTTC. Its translation: CASSLPSGKTLGSNVLTF. The chain is built from TRBV7-8 and TRBJ2-6; possibly TRBD2 for D (5 bases). The CDR3 contains 18 residues. V lost 2 bases to trimming and J lost 8 bases, with 22 bases between them. Germline V gives CDR1 SGHVS, CDR2 FQNEAQ.